These 11 T cell receptor beta chains share one sample of origin, sequenced in a study of blood T cell repertoires in COVID-19. Generated by immunoSEQ multiplex PCR, the TCRdb table keeps only in-frame clones and is missing some. The sample holds hundreds of thousands of clones, approximately 78% seen once. The specimen was peripheral blood. The receptors shown here come from a woman older than 75 with acute or convalescent COVID-19.

J is TRBJ2-7 and V is TRBV28, with 7 bases matching TRBD1. Germline V CDR1 and CDR2: MDHEN, SYDVKM. The CDR3 is made up of 14 amino acids. The junction had 7 bases not matched to a gene; V was cut back by 2 bases and J by 6 bases. The CDR3 loop is CASSLHRTGVEQYF. Written as DNA, the CDR3 is TGTGCCAGCAGTTTACATAGGACAGGAGTCGAGCAGTACTTC.

The DNA of the CDR3 is TGTGCCAGCAGCTTGTACAGGGACACCGGGGAGCTGTTTTTT. Translation: CASSLYRDTGELFF. This chain uses TRBV5-8 with TRBJ2-2, with D maybe TRBD1 (6 bases). The germline V and J ends were trimmed by 1 base and 3 bases, with 7 bases remaining between them. Germline CDR1 reads SGHTS; CDR2 reads YDEGEE. The CDR3 loop spans 14 amino acids.

The CDR3 DNA follows: TGTGCCAGCAGCTTGACAGGGGAGCTTCGGGGGCAGTACTTC. Protein: CASSLTGELRGQYF. The chain has TRBV11-2 and TRBJ2-7, with 8 nucleotides matching TRBD1. Germline V CDR1 and CDR2: SGHAT, FQNNGV. There are 14 residues in the CDR3. J lost 9 bases, V lost 3 bases, and 10 bases had no gene match.

A single count supports this clone. The rearrangement links TRBV12-5 to TRBJ1-2; weak D call: TRBD1 (6 bases). The CDR3 totals 14 residues. CDR1 LGHNT and CDR2 FRNRAP come from the germline V gene. Deletions cut 5 bases from V and 1 base from J, with 11 bases between. The CDR3 here is CASGPGTYNYGYTF. CDR3 nucleotide sequence: TGTGCTAGTGGTCCTGGGACATATAACTATGGCTACACCTTC. The full variable domain, with the rest looked up from reference TRBV12-5 and TRBJ1-2, is DARVTQTPRHKVTEMGQEVTMRCQPILGHNTVFWYRQTMMQGLELLAYFRNRAPLDDSGMPKDRFSAEMPDATLATLKIQPSEPRDSAVYFCASGPGTYNYGYTFGSGTRLTVV.

Here the CDR3 reads CASSTRQGAHRDTEAFF. CDR3 coding DNA: TGTGCCAGCAGCACAAGACAGGGGGCGCATAGGGACACTGAAGCTTTCTTT. The genes are TRBV21-1 and TRBJ1-1; the table's D call TRBD1 went unverified against the DNA. TRBV21-1 is annotated as a pseudogene. The CDR3 is 17 amino acids.

The V and J genes are TRBV12-5 and TRBJ1-1, with no clear D. Germline assignment: CDR1 LGHNT and CDR2 FRNRAP. CDR3 length: 14 amino acids. The ends were cut back, 5 bases at V and 6 bases at J, with 16 bases in the middle. In DNA form, the CDR3 reads TGTGCTAGTGGTGAGGGTGCGGCTAACGCTGAAGCTTTCTTT. It yields the protein CASGEGAANAEAFF.

The J gene is TRBJ2-5, the V gene TRBV10-3; D unclear. CDR1 and CDR2 from the germline V gene are ENHRY and SYGVKD. V lost 3 bases and J lost 2, with 4 bases in between. This CDR3 is built from 12 residues. CDR3 region: CAISDRQETQYF. The CDR3 region has the DNA TGTGCCATCAGTGACAGACAAGAGACCCAGTACTTC.

This chain links TRBV10-3 with TRBJ2-2; D gene ambiguous. The CDR3 is made up of 13 amino acids. Trimming removed 7 bases at V and 1 base at J, with 7 bases between. Germline V gene data show CDR1 as ENHRY and CDR2 as SYGVKD. Here the CDR3 reads CAITERNTGELFF. CDR3 bases: TGTGCCATCACCGAGAGGAACACCGGGGAGCTGTTTTTT.

The DNA for the CDR3 is TGTGCCAGCAGGGTTACAGCGGGACCCAATGAGCAGTTCTTC. Its translation: CASRVTAGPNEQFF. This chain joins TRBV6-5 and TRBJ2-1, with 7 nucleotides matching TRBD2. This CDR3 is 14 amino acids long. The V gene's germline CDR1 is MNHEY and CDR2 SVGAGI. V shed 6 bases, J shed 6 bases, and the junction held 8 bases outside the gene matches.

Only a few counts were recorded for this clone. The V gene is TRBV30, the J gene TRBJ1-2, with D unresolved. Germline V lookup: CDR1 GTSNPN, CDR2 SVGIG (reference sequence). V lost 2 bases, J lost 1 base, and 14 bases lay in between. The CDR3 is 15 residues long. The chain's CDR3 is CAWSYRALDNYGYTF. The CDR3 DNA reads as TGTGCCTGGAGTTATAGGGCACTAGATAACTATGGCTACACCTTC.

This chain uses TRBV6-5 with TRBJ2-2; D gene uncertain. The CDR3 has 14 residues. Between the trimmed V and J ends, which lost 8 bases and 1 base, there was a span of 11 bases. The V gene's germline CDR1 is MNHEY and CDR2 SVGAGI. This CDR3 is CASGADLNTGELFF. The CDR3, as DNA: TGTGCCAGCGGAGCAGACCTGAACACCGGGGAGCTGTTTTTT.